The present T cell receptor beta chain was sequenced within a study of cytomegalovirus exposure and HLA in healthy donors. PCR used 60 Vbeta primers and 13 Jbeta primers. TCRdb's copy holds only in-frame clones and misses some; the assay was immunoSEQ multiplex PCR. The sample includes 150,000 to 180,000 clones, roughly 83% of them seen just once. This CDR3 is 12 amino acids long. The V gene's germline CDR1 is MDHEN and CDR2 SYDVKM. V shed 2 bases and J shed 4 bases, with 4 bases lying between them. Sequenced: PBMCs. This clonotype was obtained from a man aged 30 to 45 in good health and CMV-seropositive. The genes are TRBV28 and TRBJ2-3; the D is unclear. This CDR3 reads CASSLPSDTQYF. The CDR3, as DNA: TGTGCCAGCAGTTTACCCTCAGATACGCAGTATTTT.